The T cell receptor (beta chain) described here comes from a study of blood T cell repertoires in COVID-19. Whole-study context: From T cells, B-cell-depleted T cells, or PBMCs came the material, which was cDNA or gDNA.

Original methodology: By means of reference gene primer amplification, nucleated cell counts were estimated. The method was immunoSEQ multiplex PCR; TCRdb's version includes in-frame clones alone and lacks a portion of them. The V and J calls and clone size come from that table; D and trimming were worked out from the DNA. The table shows almost 400,000 clones, with around 87% occurring only once. Everyone who took part was about 18 to 89 years old, and they came from about 23 US areas. CDR1 is MNHEY and CDR2 is SMNVEV in the germline V gene (reference sequence). Trimming removed 5 bases from V and 5 bases from J, with 15 bases in between. The CDR3 consists of 14 residues.

The chain is built from TRBV27 and TRBJ1-2, with a tentative D call TRBD1 (6 bases). This TCR was recovered from a woman in her thirties with acute COVID-19. The specimen was PBMCs or T cells enriched from blood (not recorded which). CDR3 nucleotide sequence: TGTGCCAGCAGTCAGGCGGGGGGCTGGTATGGCTACACCTTC. It translates to CASSQAGGWYGYTF.